The 5 T cell receptor beta chains presented below share a single source sample, sequenced in a study of CD8+CD57+ T cells in acquired aplastic anemia. Profiling that covered TCR beta VDJ and CDR3 relied on genomic DNA as its template. TCRdb fed the reads into MiXCR, producing one record per CDR3 protein. Of approximately 170,000 distinct CDR3 sequences listed, approximately 52% are singletons. Sequenced input: sorted CD4+, CD8+, or CD8+CD57+ T cells (not recorded which) from PBMCs. These receptors were taken from a human donor in good health, serving as a control.

The table lists this clonotype with many counts. The V call is TRBV7-8, the J call TRBJ2-7, with a weak D call TRBD2 (5 bases). The germline gives CDR1 SGHVS, CDR2 FQNEAQ. This CDR3 comprises 14 residues. The V end was cut by 2 bases, the J end by 4 bases, with 12 bases between. The CDR3 sequence: CASSLSSGLYEQYF. The CDR3 DNA reads TGTGCCAGCAGCTTATCATCAGGACTTTACGAGCAGTACTTC.

This clonotype was detected many times. The chain carries TRBV30 and TRBJ1-2; 7 bases map to TRBD1. Germline assignment: CDR1 GTSNPN and CDR2 SVGIG (reference sequence). J lost 2 bases, V lost 5 bases, and 5 bases had no gene match. This CDR3 has 13 residues. CDR3 sequence (DNA): TGTGCCTGGGCCAGGGACAGCAACTATGGCTACACCTTC. Translated: CAWARDSNYGYTF.

Note on this clonotype: A junction end diverges from the germline sequence, so it may reflect a read error. The chain recombines TRBV7-9 with TRBJ2-5; 8 bases are a match to TRBD2. This CDR3 spans 15 amino acids. CDR1 is SEHNR and CDR2 is FQNEAQ in the germline V gene (reference sequence). The CDR3 DNA reads as TGCGCCAGCAGAGGGAGCGGGGGAGAACAAGAGACCCAGTACTTC. Translation: CASRGSGGEQETQYF.

The chain has TRBV20-1 and TRBJ1-1; D possibly corresponds to TRBD1 (5 bases). The V end was cut by 4 bases, the J end by 3 bases, with 6 bases between. CDR1 is DFQATT and CDR2 is SNEGSKA in the germline V gene (reference sequence). The CDR3 extends over 11 amino acids. CDR3 residues: CSATGDTEAFF. The CDR3 DNA reads TGCAGTGCTACGGGGGACACTGAAGCTTTCTTT.

V usage is TRBV20-1 and J usage is TRBJ2-3, with a tentative D call TRBD1 (5 bases). Between the trimmed V and J ends, which lost 6 bases and 0 bases, there was a span of 16 bases. CDR1 is DFQATT and CDR2 is SNEGSKA in the germline V gene (reference sequence). The CDR3 consists of 15 residues. Written as DNA, the CDR3 is TGCAGTGCCCATCCTGCAGACAGCAGCACAGATACGCAGTATTTT. Translating it yields CSAHPADSSTDTQYF.